A selection of T cell receptor beta chains follows, all from one sample in a study of shared clonotypes between healthy human individuals. The data were produced by immunoSEQ multiplex PCR, yet TCRdb's version contains in-frame clones alone and is incomplete. Here the sample spans about 2.4 million clones, more than 85% being singletons. Sample: naive CD4+ T cells from PBMCs. These receptors were collected from a man aged 18 to 30 in good health. Some clones in this sample may be carry-over from other donors' samples. Both conserved end residues are part of each CDR3. D genes are given only for firm matches. The size entry is marked missing in some rows and otherwise reads once, few, many or a size class.

V	J	size	D	CDR3	DNA
TRBV14	TRBJ2-1	-	-	CASSRIPVGEQFF	TGTGCCAGCAGCCGAATCCCCGTGGGAGAGCAGTTCTTC
TRBV6-5	TRBJ1-1	-	-	CASAGRVNTEAFF	TGTGCCAGCGCGGGAAGAGTGAACACTGAAGCTTTCTTT
TRBV6-1	TRBJ2-1	-	-	CASSEVGRPYNEQFF	TGTGCCAGCAGTGAGGTGGGGCGCCCCTACAATGAGCAGTTCTTC
TRBV18	TRBJ2-5	-	-	CASSPPAGQETQYF	TGTGCCAGCTCACCACCGGCGGGGCAAGAGACCCAGTACTTC
TRBV18	TRBJ1-1	-	-	CASSGLLQAKKTEAFF	TGTGCCAGCTCAGGTCTTTTACAGGCGAAAAAGACTGAAGCTTTCTTT
TRBV7-2	TRBJ2-1	-	TRBD2	CASSLSFLREEQFF	TGTGCCAGCAGCTTAAGTTTTCTGCGGGAGGAGCAGTTCTTC
TRBV19	TRBJ1-1	-	-	CASTPREHTEAFF	TGTGCCAGTACCCCCAGGGAACACACTGAAGCTTTCTTT
TRBV4-3	TRBJ2-7	-	-	CASSQALNSYEQYF	TGCGCCAGCAGCCAAGCCCTAAATTCCTACGAGCAGTACTTC
TRBV9	TRBJ1-2	-	-	CASSVGQLPKGYTF	TGTGCCAGCAGCGTAGGACAGCTTCCGAAAGGCTACACCTTC
TRBV9	TRBJ2-2	-	-	CASSRTANTGELFF	TGTGCCAGCAGCAGGACAGCTAACACCGGGGAGCTGTTTTTT
TRBV7-9	TRBJ1-3	-	-	CASSLSTGGNTIYF	TGTGCCAGCAGCTTAAGTACGGGTGGAAACACCATATATTTT
TRBV4-1	TRBJ2-7	-	TRBD2	CASSPGLAGPYEQYF	TGCGCCAGCAGCCCCGGACTAGCGGGGCCCTACGAGCAGTACTTC
TRBV11-2	TRBJ2-5	-	-	CASSVREPGETQYF	TGTGCCAGCAGCGTACGGGAGCCGGGAGAGACCCAGTACTTC
TRBV6-5	TRBJ1-2	-	-	CASSGDRKYYGYTF	TGTGCCAGCAGTGGGGACCGAAAATACTATGGCTACACCTTC
TRBV5-8	TRBJ1-2	once	TRBD1	CASSSEDRISGYTF	TGTGCCAGCAGCTCCGAGGACAGGATCAGTGGCTACACCTTC
TRBV6-1	TRBJ1-1	-	-	CARRPGGVAFF	TGTGCCAGACGTCCGGGTGGGGTAGCTTTCTTT
TRBV7-8	TRBJ2-1	-	TRBD1	CASSPRDRINEQFF	TGTGCCAGCAGCCCCCGGGACAGGATCAATGAGCAGTTCTTC
TRBV18	TRBJ2-7	-	-	CASSRASVSYEQYF	TGTGCCAGCTCACGGGCCAGCGTCAGCTACGAGCAGTACTTC
TRBV4-1	TRBJ2-5	-	TRBD2	CASSQDQGLPETQYF	TGCGCCAGCAGCCAAGATCAGGGACTACCAGAGACCCAGTACTTC
TRBV6-5	TRBJ1-3	-	-	CASRIISGNTVYF	TGTGCCAGCAGGATAATTTCTGGAAACACCGTATATTTT
TRBV29-1	TRBJ2-3	-	-	CSVEPDTDTQYF	TGCAGCGTTGAACCGGACACAGATACGCAGTATTTT
TRBV6-5	TRBJ2-4	once	-	CASSYGRRDIQYF	TGTGCCAGCAGTTACGGGCGGAGGGACATTCAGTACTTC
TRBV14	TRBJ2-7	-	-	CASSQETMREQYF	TGTGCCAGCAGCCAAGAAACGATGCGCGAGCAGTACTTC
TRBV10-3	TRBJ2-7	-	TRBD2	CASNAGTRNYEQYF	TGTGCCAGCAACGCGGGGACTAGAAATTACGAGCAGTACTTC
TRBV7-2	TRBJ2-1	-	-	CASSLPPGSYNEQFF	TGTGCCAGCAGCCTTCCCCCCGGCTCCTACAATGAGCAGTTCTTC
TRBV19	TRBJ2-1	-	TRBD2	CASSMASGIPPEQFF	TGTGCCAGTAGTATGGCTAGCGGGATACCCCCTGAGCAGTTCTTC
TRBV5-1	TRBJ1-3	-	-	CASRSWGQSSSGNTIYF	TGCGCCAGCAGATCGTGGGGGCAGAGCAGCTCTGGAAACACCATATATTTT
TRBV5-5	TRBJ2-1	-	TRBD2	CASTLLAGGRNEQFF	TGTGCCAGCACCCTACTAGCGGGAGGACGCAATGAGCAGTTCTTC
TRBV30	TRBJ2-1	once	-	CVGEVQYNEQFF	TGTGTTGGAGAGGTTCAATACAATGAGCAGTTCTTC
TRBV27	TRBJ1-1	-	-	CASSSRDSTEAFF	TGTGCCAGCAGTTCGCGGGATTCCACTGAAGCTTTCTTT
TRBV9	TRBJ2-5	-	TRBD2	CASSVEPGGETQYF	TGTGCCAGCAGCGTAGAACCGGGAGGTGAGACCCAGTACTTC
TRBV5-6	TRBJ2-4	-	-	CASSFRSAKNIQYF	TGTGCCAGCAGCTTTCGGTCAGCCAAAAACATTCAGTACTTC
TRBV28	TRBJ2-7	-	TRBD1	CASYDRVYEQYF	TGTGCCAGTTATGACAGGGTCTACGAGCAGTACTTC